At least ten counts were recorded for the clone carrying this T cell receptor beta chain. Germline assignment: CDR1 WSHSY and CDR2 SAAADI. The V segment lost 8 bases and the J segment 3 bases; nucleotides outside the gene matches: 4. This CDR3 has 13 amino acids. Using RNA transcripts as the source, TCR beta CDR3 regions were amplified. The study used the HTBI primer set for a first-round RT-PCR of the TCR CDR3. TCRdb reanalysed the multiplex PCR reads using MiXCR and keeps one entry per CDR3 protein. This sample has 93,000 or so distinct CDR3 sequences, with about 45% found just once. This entry belongs to a study of T cells in Graves' hyperthyroidism and ophthalmopathy.

The chain recombines TRBV10-2 with TRBJ2-1; TRBD1 aligns across 7 bases. The sample taken for sequencing was blood. The receptor's source is a man aged 35 to 55 with Graves' hyperthyroidism. The DNA of the CDR3 is TGCGCCAGCCGGGACAGAATCTACAATGAGCAGTTCTTC. Its protein is CASRDRIYNEQFF.